These T cell receptor beta chains were read from a single sample in a study of vaccination and CD4 T cells after COVID-19. The antigens for these receptors are not known. TCRdb re-analysed the PCR reads in MiXCR, keeping a single row per CDR3 protein. The profile shows fewer than 15,000 distinct CDR3 sequences, 62% of them singletons. The material sequenced was CD4+ T cells from blood, cultured in vitro. Receptors were obtained from a human donor who had recovered from COVID-19. Each CDR3 is given with its conserved first and last residue. The D gene is left open where the match is weak. Only some rows state a clone size, as once, few, many or a class for expanded clones.

j_gene	len	abundance	v_gene	d_gene	CDR3aa	CDR3nt
TRBJ2-1	15	NA	TRBV20-1	NA	CSARRTGLGYNEQFF	TGCAGTGCTCGAAGAACGGGACTGGGATACAATGAGCAGTTCTTC
TRBJ2-6	20	few	TRBV20-1	TRBD1	CSARDRRRGQGAAGANVLTF	TGCAGTGCTAGAGATAGGCGTCGCGGACAGGGGGCGGCTGGGGCCAACGTCCTGACTTTC
TRBJ2-7	14	NA	TRBV5-5	NA	CASSLGPTVYEQYF	TGTGCCAGCAGCTTGGGGCCGACAGTTTACGAGCAGTACTTC
TRBJ2-2	14	few	TRBV6-1	NA	CASNFRERGGELFF	TGTGCCAGCAACTTCAGGGAAAGGGGCGGGGAGCTGTTTTTT
TRBJ2-3	14	NA	TRBV7-3	NA	CASSFRDPRDTQYF	TGTGCCAGCAGCTTTAGGGACCCTCGGGATACGCAGTATTTT
TRBJ2-3	15	NA	TRBV27	TRBD2	CASTSRGGSTDTQYF	TGTGCCAGCACGAGTCGGGGGGGAAGCACAGATACGCAGTATTTT
TRBJ2-5	23	NA	TRBV6-9	TRBD2	CASSYPGLAGGGGWVIFEETQYF	TGTGCCAGCAGTTACCCGGGACTAGCGGGAGGAGGGGGTTGGGTTATTTTCGAAGAGACCCAGTACTTC
TRBJ2-1	13	NA	TRBV4-3	NA	CASSQGKGNEQFF	TGCGCCAGCAGCCAAGGGAAGGGTAATGAGCAGTTCTTC
TRBJ2-3	11	few	TRBV7-3	NA	CASSYGDTQYF	TGTGCCAGCAGCTACGGGGATACGCAGTATTTT
TRBJ1-2	15	NA	TRBV19	NA	CASRRLEEGSVGYTF	TGTGCCAGTAGACGCTTAGAGGAGGGTAGCGTCGGCTACACCTTC
TRBJ2-3	15	few	TRBV2	TRBD2	CASSPTSGSTDTQYF	TGTGCCAGCAGTCCGACTAGCGGGAGCACAGATACGCAGTATTTT
TRBJ2-1	16	once	TRBV20-1	TRBD2	CSASTQLAVSYNEQFF	TGCAGTGCTAGTACCCAACTAGCGGTCTCCTACAATGAGCAGTTCTTC
TRBJ2-1	15	NA	TRBV7-2	NA	CASSLARNAYNEQFF	TGTGCCAGCAGCTTAGCGCGAAACGCGTACAATGAGCAGTTCTTC
TRBJ1-2	14	NA	TRBV5-1	NA	CASSLEGLNYGYTF	TGCGCCAGCAGCTTAGAAGGGCTTAACTATGGCTACACCTTC
TRBJ1-5	14	NA	TRBV10-3	TRBD1	CAVNRQGGAQPQHF	TGTGCCGTCAACCGACAGGGAGGCGCCCAGCCCCAGCATTTT
TRBJ2-5	12	NA	TRBV20-1	NA	CSTQAQIETQYF	TGCAGTACGCAGGCCCAAATAGAGACCCAGTACTTC
TRBJ1-1	14	NA	TRBV20-1	NA	CSARDRTYSTEAFF	TGCAGTGCTAGAGACAGGACATATAGCACTGAAGCTTTCTTT
TRBJ2-5	15	once	TRBV4-1	NA	CASLAGQENQETQYF	TGCGCCAGCTTAGCGGGACAGGAAAATCAAGAGACCCAGTACTTC
TRBJ2-2	14	NA	TRBV12-3/TRBV12-4	NA	CASSRVGSTGELFF	TGTGCCAGCTCCCGGGTGGGGAGCACCGGGGAGCTGTTTTTT
TRBJ1-6	14	NA	TRBV20-1	TRBD1	CSAREQGAYSPLHF	TGCAGTGCTAGGGAACAGGGGGCTTATTCACCCCTCCACTTT
TRBJ1-5	17	NA	TRBV20-1	NA	CSARDLLQAGPGGPQHF	TGCAGTGCTAGAGATCTTTTACAGGCCGGACCCGGGGGGCCCCAGCATTTT
TRBJ1-4	15	NA	TRBV27	TRBD1	CASSFSRQGASELFF	TGTGCCAGCAGTTTCTCGAGACAGGGGGCTTCGGAACTGTTTTTT
TRBJ2-2	16	NA	TRBV20-1	NA	CSARPPARENTGELFF	TGCAGTGCTAGACCTCCGGCCCGGGAGAACACCGGGGAGCTGTTTTTT
TRBJ2-1	16	NA	TRBV28	TRBD2	CASSLDGGGRAGEQFF	TGTGCCAGCAGTTTAGATGGCGGCGGGAGGGCCGGTGAGCAGTTCTTC
TRBJ2-3	15	few	TRBV6-4	TRBD2	CASSGVAGGTDTQYF	TGTGCCAGCAGTGGGGTAGCGGGAGGCACAGATACGCAGTATTTT
TRBJ2-2	13	NA	TRBV5-1	NA	CASRPENTGELFF	TGCGCCAGCAGACCAGAGAACACCGGGGAGCTGTTTTTT
TRBJ1-1	15	few	TRBV28	NA	CASSPRGDPDTEAFF	TGTGCCAGCAGTCCAAGGGGGGATCCGGACACTGAAGCTTTCTTT
TRBJ1-1	13	NA	TRBV12-3/TRBV12-4	NA	CASSSALTGEAFF	TGTGCCAGCAGTTCTGCTTTAACAGGGGAAGCTTTCTTT
TRBJ2-5	13	NA	TRBV2	TRBD2	CASSRGGWETQYF	TGTGCCAGCAGTCGGGGGGGTTGGGAGACCCAGTACTTC
TRBJ2-2	13	few	TRBV19	TRBD1	CASSSRGTGELFF	TGTGCCAGTAGTTCCAGGGGGACCGGGGAGCTGTTTTTT
TRBJ2-2	16	NA	TRBV6-1	TRBD2	CASRAPREVHTGELFF	TGTGCCAGCAGAGCTCCCCGGGAGGTCCACACCGGGGAGCTGTTTTTT
TRBJ2-3	15	few	TRBV2	TRBD2	CASKNLAGVADTQYF	TGTGCCAGCAAAAACCTAGCGGGAGTTGCAGATACGCAGTATTTT
TRBJ2-7	14	few	TRBV6-1	NA	CASSDSRSHYEQYF	TGTGCCAGCAGTGACAGCCGATCCCACTACGAGCAGTACTTC
TRBJ2-2	14	NA	TRBV6-2/TRBV6-3	NA	CASRRTGNTGELFF	TGTGCCAGCCGCAGGACGGGGAACACCGGGGAGCTGTTTTTT
TRBJ2-5	16	once	TRBV19	TRBD2	CASSTQTSGSWETQYF	TGTGCCAGTAGTACACAGACTAGCGGGAGTTGGGAGACCCAGTACTTC
TRBJ1-5	16	NA	TRBV28	TRBD1	CASSLRRQGLGKPQHF	TGTGCCAGCAGTTTACGTAGACAGGGTCTTGGAAAGCCCCAGCATTTT
TRBJ1-1	14	few	TRBV6-1	NA	CASSGGRSHTEAFF	TGTGCCAGCAGTGGGGGGAGGAGTCACACTGAAGCTTTCTTT
TRBJ2-5	12	NA	TRBV7-2	NA	CASSSAEETQYF	TGTGCCAGCAGCTCCGCGGAAGAGACCCAGTACTTC
TRBJ2-3	12	NA	TRBV12-3/TRBV12-4	NA	CASSLQGDTQYF	TGTGCCAGCAGTTTGCAAGGAGATACGCAGTATTTT
TRBJ2-5	11	NA	TRBV29-1	NA	CSVVQQETQYF	TGCAGCGTTGTGCAACAAGAGACCCAGTACTTC
TRBJ2-2	14	NA	TRBV6-5	NA	CASSYMANTGELFF	TGTGCCAGCAGTTACATGGCGAACACCGGGGAGCTGTTTTTT